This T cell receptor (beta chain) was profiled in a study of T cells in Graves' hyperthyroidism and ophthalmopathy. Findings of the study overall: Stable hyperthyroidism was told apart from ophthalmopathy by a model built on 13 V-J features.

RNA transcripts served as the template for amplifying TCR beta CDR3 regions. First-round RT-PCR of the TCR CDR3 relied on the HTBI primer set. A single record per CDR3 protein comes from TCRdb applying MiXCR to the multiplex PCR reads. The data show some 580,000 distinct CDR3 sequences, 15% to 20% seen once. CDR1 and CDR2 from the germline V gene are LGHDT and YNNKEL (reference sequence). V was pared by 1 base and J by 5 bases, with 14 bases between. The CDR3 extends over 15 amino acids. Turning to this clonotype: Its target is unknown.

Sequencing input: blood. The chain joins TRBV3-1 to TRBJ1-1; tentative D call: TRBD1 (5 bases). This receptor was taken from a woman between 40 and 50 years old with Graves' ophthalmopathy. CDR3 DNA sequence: TGTGCCAGCAGCCAAGGGGTACAGGCCCTAACTGAAGCTTTCTTT. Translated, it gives CASSQGVQALTEAFF. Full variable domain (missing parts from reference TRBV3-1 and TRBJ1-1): DTAVSQTPKYLVTQMGNDKSIKCEQNLGHDTMYWYKQDSKKFLKIMFSYNNKELIINETVPNRFSPKSPDKAHLNLHINSLELGDSAVYFCASSQGVQALTEAFFGQGTRLTVV.